This entry lists 21 T cell receptor beta chains sequenced from one sample in a study of T-cell reconstitution after alpha-beta-depleted transplantation in children. Preparation of the TCRbeta library used unique molecular identifiers. TCRdb processed the PCR reads anew with MiXCR; each CDR3 protein has one entry. The sample lists 600,000 to 700,000 distinct CDR3 sequences, 15% to 20% seen once, with 0.8% to 1.1% in the top ten. Sample: PBMCs from the stem cell graft donor, taken from the stem cell graft. Every receptor here comes from a human donor who donated a stem cell graft to a child with acute myeloid leukemia.

This clonotype was observed many times. The J gene is TRBJ1-2, the V gene TRBV6-5; 9 bases agree with TRBD1. This CDR3 has 16 amino acids. Germline V gene sequence: CDR1 MNHEY, CDR2 SVGAGI. V shed 2 bases, J shed 5 bases, and the junction held 9 bases outside the gene matches. The CDR3 coding sequence is TGTGCCAGCAGTTACCGATTCCGGGACAGGGATTATGGCTACACCTTC. It yields the protein CASSYRFRDRDYGYTF.

V is TRBV6-5 and J is TRBJ1-1; D may be TRBD1 (5 bases). Germline lookup yields CDR1 MNHEY and CDR2 SVGAGI. With 2 bases removed from V and 4 bases from J, the gap between germline ends came to 11 bases. There are 14 residues in the CDR3. The CDR3 coding sequence is TGTGCCAGCAGTTACCGGGGGTCCGGCACTGAAGCTTTCTTT. Translation: CASSYRGSGTEAFF.

This clonotype occurred many times. The chain couples TRBV7-9 to TRBJ2-1, with TRBD2 matching 8 bases. This CDR3 has 15 amino acids. Germline CDR1 is SEHNR and CDR2 is FQNEAQ (reference sequence). Trimming at V came to 3 bases and at J to 5 bases, leaving 6 bases not matched to a gene. Here the CDR3 DNA reads TGTGCCAGCAGCTTGAGCGGGGGATCCCACAATGAGCAGTTCTTC. As protein: CASSLSGGSHNEQFF.

V usage is TRBV15 and J usage is TRBJ2-1, with D maybe TRBD2 (7 bases). Germline assignment: CDR1 LNHNV and CDR2 YYDKDF (reference sequence). This CDR3 has 14 amino acids. The V end lost 3 bases, the J end lost 7 bases, and 13 bases lay between the germline ends. The CDR3 loop reads CATSRGGAGNEQFF. The CDR3 DNA follows: TGTGCCACCAGCAGGGGGGGGGCAGGAAATGAGCAGTTCTTC.

In this sample, this clonotype turned up a few times. The rearrangement links TRBV20-1 to TRBJ2-2; D might be TRBD1 or TRBD2, each matching 5 bases. Looked up from germline, CDR1 is DFQATT and CDR2 is SNEGSKA (reference sequence). This CDR3 is built from 17 residues. V lost 0 bases, J lost 2 bases, and 16 bases lay in between. In DNA, the CDR3 is TGCAGTGCTAGAGATAGACGGGGCCAGCTAAACACCGGGGAGCTGTTTTTT. The encoded protein is CSARDRRGQLNTGELFF.

The chain has TRBV5-5 and TRBJ2-3, with 8 positions matching TRBD2. The germline CDR1 and CDR2 sequences are SGHKS and YYEKEE (reference sequence). The J segment lost 1 base and the V segment lost 1 base, leaving 2 bases of the junction unmatched. This CDR3 contains 15 residues. CDR3 DNA: TGTGCCAGCAGCTTGTTTAGCGGGGGCACAGATACGCAGTATTTT. Protein product: CASSLFSGGTDTQYF.

The rearrangement uses TRBV5-1 and TRBJ2-5, with TRBD1 matching 7 bases. CDR1 SGHRS and CDR2 YFSETQ come from the germline V gene. This CDR3 region has 14 residues. With 4 bases clipped from V and 5 bases from J, the junction kept 8 bases outside the gene matches. The CDR3 spells CASSALQGMETQYF. The CDR3 coding sequence is TGCGCCAGCAGCGCCCTACAGGGGATGGAGACCCAGTACTTC.

This chain uses TRBV7-6 with TRBJ2-2, with 11 positions matching TRBD2. From germline, CDR1 is SGHVS and CDR2 FNYEAQ. The CDR3 is 17 residues long. After removal of 2 bases from V and 6 bases from J, the junction contained 8 bases not matched to a gene. The chain's CDR3 is CASSLPQTSGGPGELFF. The CDR3 coding sequence is TGTGCCAGCAGCTTACCCCAAACTAGCGGGGGCCCCGGGGAGCTGTTTTTT. The entire variable domain, with the rest obtained from reference TRBV7-6 and TRBJ2-2, is as follows: GAGVSQSPRYKVTKRGQDVALRCDPISGHVSLYWYRQALGQGPEFLTYFNYEAQQDKSGLPNDRFSAERPEGSISTLTIQRTEQRDSAMYRCASSLPQTSGGPGELFFGEGSRLTVL.

This clonotype was observed at least ten times. This chain connects TRBV29-1 to TRBJ2-1; D remains ambiguous. CDR1 and CDR2 from the germline V gene are SQVTM and ANQGSEA. Trimming pared 5 bases from V and 0 bases from J, leaving 8 bases between. This CDR3 region has 13 residues. The CDR3 region is CSVLLLSYNEQFF. In DNA, the CDR3 is TGCAGCGTTCTACTACTCTCCTACAATGAGCAGTTCTTC.

This clonotype has a count of ten or more. This chain links TRBV20-1 with TRBJ2-1, with D unclear. CDR3 length equals 14 residues. Germline V gives CDR1 DFQATT, CDR2 SNEGSKA (reference sequence). V lost 3 bases and J lost 5, with 14 bases in between. The CDR3 loop is CSASPAGRNNEQFF. The DNA of the CDR3 is TGCAGTGCTAGTCCGGCAGGCAGGAACAATGAGCAGTTCTTC.

This clonotype was picked up many times. The V and J genes are TRBV20-1 and TRBJ2-3; 12 bases fit TRBD2. J gave up 7 bases and V 3 bases, and 5 bases lay outside the gene matches. This CDR3 has 14 amino acids. In germline, CDR1 is DFQATT, CDR2 SNEGSKA (reference sequence). The CDR3 sequence is CSASQLAGGYTQYF. The CDR3 DNA reads as TGCAGTGCTAGTCAGCTAGCGGGGGGGTATACGCAGTATTTT.

The sample holds a few counts of this clonotype. CDR3 residues: CASSLRFSYEQYF. The CDR3 coding sequence is TGTGCCAGCAGTTTAAGGTTCTCCTACGAGCAGTACTTC. This chain joins TRBV12-3 or TRBV12-4 and TRBJ2-7; unclear D gene. With 2 bases removed from V and 0 bases from J, the gap between germline ends came to 5 bases. This CDR3 is 13 amino acids long.

This clonotype was observed a handful of times. The chain has TRBV6-4 and TRBJ2-5; TRBD2 might be the D (6 bases). V lost 5 bases, J lost 2 bases, and 9 bases lay in between. Looked up from germline, CDR1 is MRHNA and CDR2 is SNTAGT. This CDR3 contains 13 residues. The CDR3 reads CASSREFQETQYF. CDR3 DNA sequence: TGTGCCAGCAGTCGGGAGTTTCAAGAGACCCAGTACTTC.

The table lists this clonotype with a few counts. The V and J genes are TRBV25-1 and TRBJ1-2; no clear D gene. V lost 11 bases and J lost 0, with 13 bases in between. This CDR3 comprises 13 residues. CDR1 is MGHDK and CDR2 is SYGVNS in the germline V gene. The CDR3 DNA reads TGTGCCGCCGCTGATAGGGCTAACTATGGCTACACCTTC. This encodes CAAADRANYGYTF.

The chain has TRBV7-2 and TRBJ2-1; D could derive from TRBD1 or TRBD2 (6 bases each). Germline loops: CDR1 SGHTA, CDR2 FQGNSA. CDR3 length: 15 amino acids. Trimming shortened V by 4 bases and J by 7 bases, and 17 bases separated the two germline ends. DNA for the CDR3: TGTGCCAGCAGCTCTGTAAAGGGGGGAGGAAATGAGCAGTTCTTC. Translation: CASSSVKGGGNEQFF.

Regarding this clonotype: A much bigger clone sits one base away, suggesting this may be a read error. V and J are TRBV20-1 and TRBJ2-1; maybe TRBD2 (5 bases). CDR1 and CDR2 (germline): DFQATT, SNEGSKA (reference sequence). This CDR3 region has 11 residues. Trimming removed 7 bases from V and 10 bases from J, with 14 bases in between. In DNA, the CDR3 is TGCAGTGGGGAGCGAGTGGGGGAGCAGTTCTTC. It yields the protein CSGERVGEQFF.

In its sample, this clonotype was seen a few times. The genes are TRBV28 and TRBJ1-2; D gene unclear. Germline V gene data show CDR1 as MDHEN and CDR2 as SYDVKM. The CDR3 length is 17 residues. Trimming took off 6 bases at V and 3 bases at J, with 23 bases between the two ends. Here the CDR3 DNA reads TGTGCCAGCAGCACTGCGTTGATCCCCGACGGCTACTATGGCTACACCTTC. Its translation: CASSTALIPDGYYGYTF.

The chain carries TRBV24-1 and TRBJ2-2; D possibly corresponds to TRBD1 (6 bases). The germline V and J ends were trimmed by 4 bases and 5 bases, with 13 bases remaining between them. CDR3 length: 15 amino acids. CDR1 KGHDR and CDR2 SFDVKD come from the germline V gene. The CDR3 region has the DNA TGTGCCACCAGTGAAACAGGGTCGAGTACCGGGGAGCTGTTTTTT. Protein: CATSETGSSTGELFF.

CDR3 protein: CSGRLFDNQPQHF. The CDR3 bases are TGCAGTGGGAGGCTGTTCGACAATCAGCCCCAGCATTTT. The V call is TRBV20-1, the J call TRBJ1-5; no firm D call. The CDR3 extends over 13 amino acids. The germline V and J ends were trimmed by 7 bases and 3 bases, with 13 bases remaining between them. The germline V gene has CDR1 DFQATT and CDR2 SNEGSKA (reference sequence).

J is TRBJ2-2 and V is TRBV12-3 or TRBV12-4; 7 bases align to TRBD2. The length of the CDR3 is 17 residues. Trimming at V came to 2 bases and at J to 6 bases, leaving 12 bases not matched to a gene. The DNA of the CDR3 is TGTGCCAGCAGTTTACTCCGGGGGGATAGGGTCGCCGGGGAGCTGTTTTTT. Its translation: CASSLLRGDRVAGELFF.

This clonotype showed up just a few times. The gene calls are TRBV29-1 and TRBJ1-1, with D possibly TRBD1 on 6 matching bases. V was trimmed by 1 base and J by 2 bases, leaving 11 bases between them. Germline CDR1 reads SQVTM; CDR2 reads ANQGSEA. The CDR3 spans 14 residues. For the CDR3, the DNA is TGCAGCGTTGAAGTACAGGGCTCCAACACTGAAGCTTTCTTT. This translates into CSVEVQGSNTEAFF.